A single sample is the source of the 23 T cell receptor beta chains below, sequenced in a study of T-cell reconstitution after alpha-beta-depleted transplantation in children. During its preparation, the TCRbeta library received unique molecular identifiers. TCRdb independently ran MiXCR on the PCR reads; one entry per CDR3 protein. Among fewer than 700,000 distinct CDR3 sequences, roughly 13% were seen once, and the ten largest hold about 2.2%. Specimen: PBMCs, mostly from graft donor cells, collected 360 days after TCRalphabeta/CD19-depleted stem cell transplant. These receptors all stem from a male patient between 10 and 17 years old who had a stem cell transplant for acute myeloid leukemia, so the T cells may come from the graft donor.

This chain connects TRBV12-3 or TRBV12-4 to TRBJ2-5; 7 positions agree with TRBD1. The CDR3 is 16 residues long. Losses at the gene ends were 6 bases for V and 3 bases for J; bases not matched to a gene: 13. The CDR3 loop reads CASSLLTGLIKETQYF. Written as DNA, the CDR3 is TGTGCCAGCAGCCTATTGACAGGGCTGATAAAAGAGACCCAGTACTTC.

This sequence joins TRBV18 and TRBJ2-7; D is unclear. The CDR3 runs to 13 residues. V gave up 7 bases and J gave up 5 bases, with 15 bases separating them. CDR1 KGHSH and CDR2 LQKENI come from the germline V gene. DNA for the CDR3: TGTGCCAGCTTTTCTCCGAGCTTCCACGAGCAGTACTTC. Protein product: CASFSPSFHEQYF.

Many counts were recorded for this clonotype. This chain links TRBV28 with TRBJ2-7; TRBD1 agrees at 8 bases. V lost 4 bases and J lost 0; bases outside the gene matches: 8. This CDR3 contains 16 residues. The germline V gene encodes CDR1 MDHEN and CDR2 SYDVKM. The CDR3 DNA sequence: TGTGCCAGCAGTTCGACAGGGGCCATACTCTCCTACGAGCAGTACTTC. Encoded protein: CASSSTGAILSYEQYF. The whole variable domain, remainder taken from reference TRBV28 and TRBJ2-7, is DVKVTQSSRYLVKRTGEKVFLECVQDMDHENMFWYRQDPGLGLRLIYFSYDVKMKEKGDIPEGYSVSREKKERFSLILESASTNQTSMYLCASSSTGAILSYEQYFGPGTRLTVT.

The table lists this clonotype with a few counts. The CDR3 loop is CSARTGKLDGYTF. CDR3 in DNA: TGCAGTGCGCGGACAGGGAAGTTGGATGGCTACACCTTC. V gene TRBV20-1 combines with J gene TRBJ1-2, with TRBD1 matching over 8 bases. Germline CDR1 DFQATT, CDR2 SNEGSKA (reference sequence). The CDR3 contains 13 residues. The trim removed 6 bases at V and 6 bases at J, leaving 9 bases unmatched.

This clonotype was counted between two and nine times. The CDR3 nucleotides are TGTGCCAGCAGGGGAGTACTAGCGGGAGTAAGGGGTAATGAGCAGTTCTTC. This gives the protein CASRGVLAGVRGNEQFF. V gene TRBV12-3 or TRBV12-4 combines with J gene TRBJ2-1; 11 nucleotides line up with TRBD2. This CDR3 is 17 amino acids long. The ends lost 6 bases at V and 7 bases at J; junction bases unmatched: 14.

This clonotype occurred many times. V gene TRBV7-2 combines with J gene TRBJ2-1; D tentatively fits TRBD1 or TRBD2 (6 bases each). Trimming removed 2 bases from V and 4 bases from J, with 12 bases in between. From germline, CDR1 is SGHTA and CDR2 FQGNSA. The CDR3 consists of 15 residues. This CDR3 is CASSLTGARYNEQFF. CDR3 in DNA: TGTGCCAGCAGCTTAACGGGGGCGCGGTACAATGAGCAGTTCTTC.

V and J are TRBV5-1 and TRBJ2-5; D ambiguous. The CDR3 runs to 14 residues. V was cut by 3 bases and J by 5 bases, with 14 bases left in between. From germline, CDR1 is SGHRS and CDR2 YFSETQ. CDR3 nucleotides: TGCGCCAGCAGCTACCCGACACCAGAGGAGACCCAGTACTTC. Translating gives CASSYPTPEETQYF.

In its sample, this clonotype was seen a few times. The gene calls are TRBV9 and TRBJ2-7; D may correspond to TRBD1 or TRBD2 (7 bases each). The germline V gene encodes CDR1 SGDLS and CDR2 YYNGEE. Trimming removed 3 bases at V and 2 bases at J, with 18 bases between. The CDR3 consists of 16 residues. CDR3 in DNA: TGTGCCAGCAGCGCCAAGCGACAGGGAGGGACCTACGAGCAGTACTTC. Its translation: CASSAKRQGGTYEQYF.

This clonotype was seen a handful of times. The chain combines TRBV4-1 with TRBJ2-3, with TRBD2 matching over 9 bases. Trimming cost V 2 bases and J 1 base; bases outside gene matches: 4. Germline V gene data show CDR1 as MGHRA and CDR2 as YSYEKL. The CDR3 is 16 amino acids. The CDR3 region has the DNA TGCGCCAGCAGCCAAATTAGCGGGGGACGCACAGATACGCAGTATTTT. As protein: CASSQISGGRTDTQYF.

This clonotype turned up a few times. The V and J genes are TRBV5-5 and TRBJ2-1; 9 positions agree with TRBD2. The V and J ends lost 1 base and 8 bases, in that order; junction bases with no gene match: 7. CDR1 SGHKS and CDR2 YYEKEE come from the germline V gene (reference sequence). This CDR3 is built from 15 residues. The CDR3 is CASSLFLAGEYEQFF. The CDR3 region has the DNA TGTGCCAGCAGCTTGTTTTTAGCGGGAGAGTATGAGCAGTTCTTC.

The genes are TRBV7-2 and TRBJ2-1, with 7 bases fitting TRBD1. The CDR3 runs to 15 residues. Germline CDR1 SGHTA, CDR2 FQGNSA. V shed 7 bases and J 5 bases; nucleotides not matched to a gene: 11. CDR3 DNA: TGTGCCAGCACCCGTCGGGACAGATCCCACAATGAGCAGTTCTTC. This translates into CASTRRDRSHNEQFF.

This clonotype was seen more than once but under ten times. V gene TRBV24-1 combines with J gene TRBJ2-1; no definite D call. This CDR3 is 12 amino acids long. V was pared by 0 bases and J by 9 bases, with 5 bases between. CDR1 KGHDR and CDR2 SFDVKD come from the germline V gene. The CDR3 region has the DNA TGTGCCACCAGTGATTTGCGGGCTGAGCAGTTCTTC. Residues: CATSDLRAEQFF.

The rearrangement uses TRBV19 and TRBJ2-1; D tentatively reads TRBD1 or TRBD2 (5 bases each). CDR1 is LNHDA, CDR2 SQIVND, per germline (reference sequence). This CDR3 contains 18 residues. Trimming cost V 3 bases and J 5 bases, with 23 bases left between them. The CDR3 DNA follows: TGTGCCAGTAGTATTTGGCCCCCCTGGGGGATCCACGACAATGAGCAGTTCTTC. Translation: CASSIWPPWGIHDNEQFF. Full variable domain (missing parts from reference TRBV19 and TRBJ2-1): DGGITQSPKYLFRKEGQNVTLSCEQNLNHDAMYWYRQDPGQGLRLIYYSQIVNDFQKGDIAEGYSVSREKKESFPLTVTSAQKNPTAFYLCASSIWPPWGIHDNEQFFGPGTRLTVL.

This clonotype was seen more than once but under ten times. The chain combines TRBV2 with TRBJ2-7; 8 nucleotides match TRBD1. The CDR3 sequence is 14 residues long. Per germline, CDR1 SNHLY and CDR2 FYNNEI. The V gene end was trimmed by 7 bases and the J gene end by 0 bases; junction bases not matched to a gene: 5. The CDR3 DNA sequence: TGTGCCAGCAAAGGACAGGGACCCTCCTACGAGCAGTACTTC. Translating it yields CASKGQGPSYEQYF.

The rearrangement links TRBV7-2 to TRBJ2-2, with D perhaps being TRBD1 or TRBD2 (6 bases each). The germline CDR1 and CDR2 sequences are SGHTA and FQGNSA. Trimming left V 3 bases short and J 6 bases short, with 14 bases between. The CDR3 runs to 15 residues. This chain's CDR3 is CASSLVSGEAGELFF. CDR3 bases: TGTGCCAGCAGCTTGGTGTCAGGGGAGGCCGGGGAGCTGTTTTTT.

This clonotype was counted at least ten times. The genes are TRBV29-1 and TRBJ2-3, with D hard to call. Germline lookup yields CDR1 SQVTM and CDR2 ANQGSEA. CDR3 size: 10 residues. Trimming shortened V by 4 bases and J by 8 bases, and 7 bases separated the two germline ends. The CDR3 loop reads CSVGVGTQYF. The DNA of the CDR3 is TGCAGCGTTGGGGTGGGTACGCAGTATTTT.

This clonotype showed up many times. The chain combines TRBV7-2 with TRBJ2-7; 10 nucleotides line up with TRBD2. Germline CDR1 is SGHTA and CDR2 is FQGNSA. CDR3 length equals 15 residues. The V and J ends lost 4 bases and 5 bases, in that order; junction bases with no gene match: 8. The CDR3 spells CASSSPSGRIDEQYF. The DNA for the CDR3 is TGTGCCAGCAGCTCCCCTAGCGGGAGAATAGACGAGCAGTACTTC.

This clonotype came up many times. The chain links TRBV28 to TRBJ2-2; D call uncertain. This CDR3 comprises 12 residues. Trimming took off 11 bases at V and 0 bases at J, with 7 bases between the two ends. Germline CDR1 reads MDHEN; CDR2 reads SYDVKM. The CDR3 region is CALQANTGELFF. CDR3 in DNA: TGTGCCTTGCAGGCGAACACCGGGGAGCTGTTTTTT.

The CDR3 DNA is TGTGCCAGCCGGACAGCCTATAACACCGGGGAGCTGTTTTTT. It yields the protein CASRTAYNTGELFF. The chain joins TRBV7-2 to TRBJ2-2; D is perhaps TRBD1 (6 bases). CDR1 is SGHTA and CDR2 is FQGNSA in the germline V gene. V lost 8 bases and J lost 2, with 12 bases in between. This CDR3 comprises 14 residues.

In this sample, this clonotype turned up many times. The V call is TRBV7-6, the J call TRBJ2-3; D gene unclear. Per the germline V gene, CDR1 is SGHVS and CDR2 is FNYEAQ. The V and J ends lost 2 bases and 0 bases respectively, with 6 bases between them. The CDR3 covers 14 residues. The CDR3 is CASSLSWSTDTQYF. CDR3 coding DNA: TGTGCCAGCAGCTTATCCTGGAGCACAGATACGCAGTATTTT.

Here the CDR3 reads CASSPEGLGTEAFF. The CDR3 DNA is TGTGCCAGCTCACCGGAGGGATTAGGCACTGAAGCTTTCTTT. The chain employs TRBV18 and TRBJ1-1; D is unclear. The CDR3 sequence is 14 residues long. The V end lost 3 bases, the J end lost 4 bases, and 12 bases lay between the germline ends. Germline-derived CDR1 and CDR2 are KGHSH and LQKENI.

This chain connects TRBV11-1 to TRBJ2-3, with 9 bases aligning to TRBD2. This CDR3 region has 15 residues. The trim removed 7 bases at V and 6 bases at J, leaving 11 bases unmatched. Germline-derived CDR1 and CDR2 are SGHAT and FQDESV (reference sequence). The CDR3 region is CASTRSGTSRDTQYF. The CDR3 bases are TGTGCCAGCACCCGATCCGGGACTAGCAGGGATACGCAGTATTTT. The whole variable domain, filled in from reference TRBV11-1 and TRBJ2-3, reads EAEVAQSPRYKITEKSQAVAFWCDPISGHATLYWYRQILGQGPELLVQFQDESVVDDSQLPKDRFSAERLKGVDSTLKIQPAELGDSAMYLCASTRSGTSRDTQYFGPGTRLTVL.

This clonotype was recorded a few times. The CDR3 protein is CSARDRAQDQPQHF. The CDR3 DNA reads as TGCAGTGCTCGGGACAGGGCTCAGGATCAGCCCCAGCATTTT. The chain combines TRBV20-1 with TRBJ1-5; the match to TRBD1 covers 9 bases. V was pared by 5 bases and J by 5 bases, with 7 bases of the junction left unmatched. Germline lookup yields CDR1 DFQATT and CDR2 SNEGSKA (reference sequence). The CDR3 is 14 amino acids.